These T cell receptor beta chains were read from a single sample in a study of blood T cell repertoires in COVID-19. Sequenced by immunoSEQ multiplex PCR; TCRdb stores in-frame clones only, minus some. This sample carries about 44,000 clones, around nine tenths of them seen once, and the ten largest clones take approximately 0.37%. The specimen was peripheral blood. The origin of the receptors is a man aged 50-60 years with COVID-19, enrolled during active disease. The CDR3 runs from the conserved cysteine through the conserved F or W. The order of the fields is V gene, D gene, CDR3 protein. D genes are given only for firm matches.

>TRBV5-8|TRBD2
CASSLGIAGGAGPDTQYF
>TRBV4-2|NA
CASSQDEGTPHSPLHF
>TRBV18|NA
CASSLTGWDEQYF
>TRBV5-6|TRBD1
CASSLGDRGSYEQYF
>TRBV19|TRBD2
CASSIGLAPSTDTQYF
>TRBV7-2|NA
CASNAAEPYNEQFF
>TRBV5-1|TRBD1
CASSLAGTGRSPLHF
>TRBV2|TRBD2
CASRDPGTGRREEDTDTQYF
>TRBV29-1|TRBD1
CSVAADRGNYGYTF
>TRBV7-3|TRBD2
CASSLGGGGTDTQYF
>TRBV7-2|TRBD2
CASSTRSGSSYEQYF
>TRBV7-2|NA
CASSFAGLGADEQYF
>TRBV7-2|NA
CASSLRWGPYNEKLFF
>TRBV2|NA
CATRRYFYGYTF
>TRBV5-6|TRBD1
CASSLGREAGQFNNQPQHF
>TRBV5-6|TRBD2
CASSLDRTSREFF
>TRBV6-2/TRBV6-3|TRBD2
CASSYNPRTSGITDTQYF
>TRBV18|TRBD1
CASLRTGSHNYGYTF
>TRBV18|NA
CASSPPYGNIQYF
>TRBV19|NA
CASSSGGSNTEAFF
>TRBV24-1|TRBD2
CATSDLQAGRADTQYF
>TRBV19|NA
CASSRARGANTEAFF
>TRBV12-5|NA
CASGRGGGMSNYGYTF
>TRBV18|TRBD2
CASSPPGLAGAYNEQFF
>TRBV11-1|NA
CASSFPGSMTDTQYF
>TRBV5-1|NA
CASSLDSHSYEQYF
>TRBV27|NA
CASSLTAPEKLFF
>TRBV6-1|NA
CASSEAKVGAYEQYF